This is a list of T cell receptor beta chains from one sample in a study of cytomegalovirus exposure and HLA in healthy donors. Repertoires were generated with immunoSEQ multiplex PCR, while TCRdb's copy carries only in-frame clones and drops some. The data hold around 99,000 clones, with roughly 80% observed a single time. Input material: PBMCs. The source is a young man in good health and CMV-seronegative. Each CDR3 is given with its conserved first and last residue. Each record gives: clone size, D gene, V gene, J gene, CDR3 DNA, CDR3 protein. A D gene is named only where the DNA matches it firmly. Expanded clones get a size class; other rows say once, few or many, or leave the size out.

clone_size: .; d_call: TRBD2; v_call: TRBV6-5; j_call: TRBJ2-1; cdr3_nt: TGTGCCAGCAGGCCATGGGCTAGCGGATACAATGAGCAGTTCTTC; cdr3_aa: CASRPWASGYNEQFF
clone_size: .; d_call: .; v_call: TRBV7-9; j_call: TRBJ2-7; cdr3_nt: TGTGCCAGCAGCTTAGTAGTGACAGGTTCCTACGAGCAGTACTTC; cdr3_aa: CASSLVVTGSYEQYF
clone_size: .; d_call: .; v_call: TRBV27; j_call: TRBJ1-6; cdr3_nt: TGTGCCAGCAGTTTGCAGTATAATTCACCCCTCCACTTT; cdr3_aa: CASSLQYNSPLHF
clone_size: .; d_call: .; v_call: TRBV10-3; j_call: TRBJ1-2; cdr3_nt: TGTGCCATCAGTGAGGAGGGAAGCCAGTCCCTCTACACCTTC; cdr3_aa: CAISEEGSQSLYTF
clone_size: .; d_call: .; v_call: TRBV6-4; j_call: TRBJ2-7; cdr3_nt: TGTGCCAGCAGTGAAGGGAGAGACTCCTACGAGCAGTACTTC; cdr3_aa: CASSEGRDSYEQYF
clone_size: .; d_call: .; v_call: TRBV21-1; j_call: TRBJ2-1; cdr3_nt: TGTGCCAGCAGCAAGGTTGAGAGAGGCAATGAGCAGTTCTTC; cdr3_aa: CASSKVERGNEQFF
clone_size: .; d_call: .; v_call: TRBV7-2; j_call: TRBJ2-4; cdr3_nt: TGTGCCAGCAGGCATATCGAGGGTTACAAAAACATTCAGTACTTC; cdr3_aa: CASRHIEGYKNIQYF
clone_size: few; d_call: .; v_call: TRBV11-2; j_call: TRBJ1-1; cdr3_nt: TGTGCCAGCAGCCCAGGACACCAGAACACTGAAGCTTTCTTT; cdr3_aa: CASSPGHQNTEAFF
clone_size: .; d_call: TRBD1; v_call: TRBV4-1; j_call: TRBJ1-5; cdr3_nt: TGCGCCAGCAGCCAAGATTTGGTTCGGGACAGGGGACCATATAGCAATCAGCCCCAGCATTTT; cdr3_aa: CASSQDLVRDRGPYSNQPQHF
clone_size: .; d_call: .; v_call: TRBV28; j_call: TRBJ1-1; cdr3_nt: TGTGCCAGCAGTCCGCATGGGGGGGACTGGGCTTTCTTT; cdr3_aa: CASSPHGGDWAFF
clone_size: few; d_call: TRBD2; v_call: TRBV29-1; j_call: TRBJ2-3; cdr3_nt: TGCAGCGGGGAGCGGGGAGGGCCCCCAGATACGCAGTATTTT; cdr3_aa: CSGERGGPPDTQYF
clone_size: .; d_call: TRBD1; v_call: TRBV9; j_call: TRBJ1-2; cdr3_nt: TGTGCCAGCAGCGTAGGGGACAGAACTTATGGCTACACCTTC; cdr3_aa: CASSVGDRTYGYTF
clone_size: .; d_call: .; v_call: TRBV13; j_call: TRBJ1-5; cdr3_nt: TGTGCCAGCAGCTTAGGGGGGGGTCGGGCCCAGCCCCAGCATTTT; cdr3_aa: CASSLGGGRAQPQHF
clone_size: once; d_call: .; v_call: TRBV6-1; j_call: TRBJ2-1; cdr3_nt: TGTGCCAGCAGCGACAGCCCTTCGAACAATGAGCAGTTCTTC; cdr3_aa: CASSDSPSNNEQFF
clone_size: few; d_call: .; v_call: TRBV7-2; j_call: TRBJ2-5; cdr3_nt: TGTGCCAGCAGCTTAGAGGGGCGGCGGGATGGATTTGGGGAGACCCAGTACTTC; cdr3_aa: CASSLEGRRDGFGETQYF
clone_size: .; d_call: .; v_call: TRBV29-1; j_call: TRBJ2-3; cdr3_nt: TGCAGCGTTGGTGTGCGGGGATACACAGATACGCAGTATTTT; cdr3_aa: CSVGVRGYTDTQYF
clone_size: few; d_call: TRBD1; v_call: TRBV10-3; j_call: TRBJ2-7; cdr3_nt: TGTGCCATCAGTGAGTCGGAGACAGGGGGCAGGGACGAGCAGTACTTC; cdr3_aa: CAISESETGGRDEQYF
clone_size: .; d_call: TRBD2; v_call: TRBV2; j_call: TRBJ2-1; cdr3_nt: TGTGCCTCCAGGGCAAGCGGGGGCTCCTATTACAATGAGCAGTTCTTC; cdr3_aa: CASRASGGSYYNEQFF
clone_size: .; d_call: TRBD1; v_call: TRBV7-9; j_call: TRBJ1-2; cdr3_nt: TGTGCCAGCAGGGACGAAGACAGGGGGTATGGCTACACCTTC; cdr3_aa: CASRDEDRGYGYTF
clone_size: few; d_call: TRBD2; v_call: TRBV5-1; j_call: TRBJ2-7; cdr3_nt: TGCGCCAGCAGCCCCACACTAGCGGGGAGGGAGCAGTACTTC; cdr3_aa: CASSPTLAGREQYF
clone_size: .; d_call: .; v_call: TRBV29-1; j_call: TRBJ1-2; cdr3_nt: TGCAGCGTTGACAGGGGAAACTATGGCTACACCTTC; cdr3_aa: CSVDRGNYGYTF
clone_size: .; d_call: .; v_call: TRBV25-1; j_call: TRBJ2-7; cdr3_nt: TGTGCCAGCACCCCAGGTGGGAGCGTGGGGGAGCAGTACTTC; cdr3_aa: CASTPGGSVGEQYF
clone_size: .; d_call: .; v_call: TRBV13; j_call: TRBJ2-7; cdr3_nt: TGTGCCAGCAGCATAGGGGCGGGGGCCGAGCAGTACTTC; cdr3_aa: CASSIGAGAEQYF
clone_size: few; d_call: .; v_call: TRBV18; j_call: TRBJ2-3; cdr3_nt: TGTGCCAGCTCAGGCACCGGGACAAACAACACAGATACGCAGTATTTT; cdr3_aa: CASSGTGTNNTDTQYF
clone_size: .; d_call: .; v_call: TRBV28; j_call: TRBJ1-4; cdr3_nt: TGTGCCAGCAGTCCCCTCCAGGAAAAACTGTTTTTT; cdr3_aa: CASSPLQEKLFF